The rows below give T cell receptor beta chains drawn from one sample of a study of cytomegalovirus exposure and HLA in healthy donors. Repertoires were generated with immunoSEQ multiplex PCR, while TCRdb's copy carries only in-frame clones and drops some. This table has 100,000 to 150,000 clones, roughly 80% appearing once. The sequenced sample was PBMCs. These receptors originate from a female donor in good health and CMV-seronegative. CDR3s include the opening cysteine and the closing phenylalanine or tryptophan. A D gene is named only where the DNA matches it firmly. Not all rows give a size; the values are once, few, many and, for expanded clones, a class.

.,TRBJ2-1,17,TRBV18,TRBD2,TGTGCCAGCTCCCGATCTCGGACTAGCGGGTACCTCAATGAGCAGTTCTTC,CASSRSRTSGYLNEQFF
.,TRBJ1-4,15,TRBV29-1,TRBD1,TGCAGCGCCGGGTGGCCGGCAGGGGGTAATGAAAAACTGTTTTTT,CSAGWPAGGNEKLFF
.,TRBJ2-1,11,TRBV5-6,.,TGTGCCAGCAGCTTCAGGGCTGAGCAGTTCTTC,CASSFRAEQFF
.,TRBJ2-1,11,TRBV5-5,.,TGTGCCAGCAGCTCGTACAATGAGCAGTTCTTC,CASSSYNEQFF
.,TRBJ2-7,15,TRBV10-3,TRBD2,TGTGCCATCAGTGAAGGACTAGCGGGAGGGTACGAGCAGTACTTC,CAISEGLAGGYEQYF
.,TRBJ1-2,13,TRBV9,.,TGTGCCAGCAGCGTAGGGGGAGGCCCCGGCTACACCTTC,CASSVGGGPGYTF
few,TRBJ1-5,13,TRBV28,.,TGTGCCAGCAGTTTGCTAAACAATCAGCCCCAGCATTTT,CASSLLNNQPQHF
.,TRBJ1-2,15,TRBV2,.,TGTGCCAGCAGTGAGACGGACACTTCCCACTATGGCTACACCTTC,CASSETDTSHYGYTF
.,TRBJ1-4,17,TRBV5-1,TRBD1,TGCGCCAGCAGCTTAGAGGGACAGGGACTCGGTAATGAAAAACTGTTTTTT,CASSLEGQGLGNEKLFF
.,TRBJ1-5,16,TRBV7-2,.,TGTGCCAGCAGCAAGACAGGTCAGGGGAGCAATCAGCCCCAGCATTTT,CASSKTGQGSNQPQHF
.,TRBJ2-3,14,TRBV4-3,.,TGCGCCAGCAGCCAAGACAGGTTCACAGATACGCAGTATTTT,CASSQDRFTDTQYF
.,TRBJ2-7,12,TRBV29-1,.,TGCAGCGTTGGACAGAAGTCCTACGAGCAGTACTTC,CSVGQKSYEQYF
.,TRBJ2-7,16,TRBV2,TRBD1,TGTGCCACAAACCCGGGACAGGGGGCTCCCTACGTGGAGCAGTACTTC,CATNPGQGAPYVEQYF
.,TRBJ2-4,18,TRBV15,TRBD2,TGTGCCACCAGCAGAGAGGGGGGAAGCGGGATAGCCAAAAACATTCAGTACTTC,CATSREGGSGIAKNIQYF
few,TRBJ1-5,13,TRBV7-2,TRBD1,TGTGCCAGCAGCTTGACAGGGGGTCAGCCCCAGCATTTT,CASSLTGGQPQHF
.,TRBJ2-1,14,TRBV7-9,TRBD1,TGTGCCAGCAGCTCAACCGACAGGGGAGGTGAGCAGTTCTTC,CASSSTDRGGEQFF
.,TRBJ2-3,14,TRBV10-1,TRBD2,TGCGCCAGCAGTAGCGGGAGTGGTCCAGATACGCAGTATTTT,CASSSGSGPDTQYF
.,TRBJ1-5,15,TRBV13,.,TGTGCCAGCAGCTTGTCAACGGGATTAAATCAGCCCCAGCATTTT,CASSLSTGLNQPQHF
.,TRBJ1-5,17,TRBV27,.,TGTGCCAGCAGTTCTCGGACAGTGGGGTATAGCAATCAGCCCCAGCATTTT,CASSSRTVGYSNQPQHF
.,TRBJ2-7,13,TRBV6-6,.,TGTGCCAGCAGTTACTTAGGTAGGGGCGAGCAGTACTTC,CASSYLGRGEQYF
.,TRBJ1-1,12,TRBV29-1,.,TGCAGCGCCCAGGGAGGGGGCACTGAAGCTTTCTTT,CSAQGGGTEAFF
.,TRBJ2-7,13,TRBV9,.,TGTGCCAGCAGCGTAGTAGTTTCCTACGAGCAGTACTTC,CASSVVVSYEQYF
once,TRBJ1-6,15,TRBV11-1,.,TGTGCCAGCAGCACCAAAGTGTGGCCTGATTCACCCCTCCACTTT,CASSTKVWPDSPLHF
.,TRBJ1-2,17,TRBV14,TRBD1,TGTGCCAGCAGCCAAGCCCCTCTAGCCGGGACAGCCTATGGCTACACCTTC,CASSQAPLAGTAYGYTF
.,TRBJ1-5,15,TRBV6-4,.,TGTGCCAGCTCCGAGGGTGGACCTAACAATCAGCCCCAGCATTTT,CASSEGGPNNQPQHF
.,TRBJ2-6,21,TRBV15,.,TGTGCCACCAGCGGGCTTTTAGTGGGGAGTTCATCCCTCTCTGGGGCCAACGTCCTGACTTTC,CATSGLLVGSSSLSGANVLTF
.,TRBJ1-2,15,TRBV13,TRBD1,TGTGCCAGCAGCTTAGTCAGGACAGGAAACTATGGCTACACCTTC,CASSLVRTGNYGYTF
.,TRBJ2-3,11,TRBV5-1,TRBD2,TGCGCCAGCGCGGGGGAATCTACGCAGTATTTT,CASAGESTQYF
.,TRBJ1-5,13,TRBV19,.,TGTGCCAGTAGACAGGCCCCGAATCAGCCCCAGCATTTT,CASRQAPNQPQHF
.,TRBJ2-7,15,TRBV27,TRBD1,TGTGCCAGCAGTTTACAAGGGACAGGGACTGATCAGCAGTACTTC,CASSLQGTGTDQQYF
few,TRBJ1-4,14,TRBV15,.,TGTGCCACCAGCAGAGAGGGCAGAGATGAAAAACTGTTTTTT,CATSREGRDEKLFF
.,TRBJ2-3,15,TRBV4-3,.,TGCGCCAGCAGCCAAGATTTGACAGGCACAGATACGCAGTATTTT,CASSQDLTGTDTQYF
.,TRBJ2-5,11,TRBV20-1,TRBD2,TGCAGTGCTACTAGCGGAGAGACCCAGTACTTC,CSATSGETQYF
.,TRBJ1-2,15,TRBV28,TRBD1,TGTGCCAGCAGTTCCCCAGGGGGCGCCAGGTATGGCTACACCTTC,CASSSPGGARYGYTF
.,TRBJ1-4,12,TRBV30,.,TGTGCCTGGAGTGTTCAGGGTGAAAAACTGTTTTTT,CAWSVQGEKLFF
.,TRBJ1-5,15,TRBV19,TRBD1,TGTGCCAGTAGTATTCGTACAGGGGCGGACCAGCCCCAGCATTTT,CASSIRTGADQPQHF
.,TRBJ1-1,18,TRBV14,.,TGTGCCAGCAGCCAAGATTCAGGTCGTCCGGGGGAGGAGACTGAAGCTTTCTTT,CASSQDSGRPGEETEAFF
.,TRBJ1-1,14,TRBV6-5,.,TGTGCCAGCCTTTTAAGCAGGGGCAACACTGAAGCTTTCTTT,CASLLSRGNTEAFF
.,TRBJ2-7,14,TRBV9,.,TGTGCCAGCAGCGTAGGCCAGGGTAAGGGCGAGCAGTACTTC,CASSVGQGKGEQYF
.,TRBJ1-2,14,TRBV4-3,.,TGCGCCAGCAGCCAAGGTCGCAGGGGCAATGGCTACACCTTC,CASSQGRRGNGYTF
.,TRBJ2-3,13,TRBV4-1,.,TGCGCCAGCAGCCAAGACGTGGGAGAAGGGCAGTATTTT,CASSQDVGEGQYF
.,TRBJ1-1,11,TRBV29-1,.,TGCAGCGGCCGACTTAACACTGAAGCTTTCTTT,CSGRLNTEAFF
.,TRBJ1-2,13,TRBV5-6,.,TGTGCCAGCAGCTTGCGGACTGACTATGGCTACACCTTC,CASSLRTDYGYTF
.,TRBJ1-1,14,TRBV30,.,TGTGCCTGGAGTGCCCTAATCGGGGATACTGAAGCTTTCTTT,CAWSALIGDTEAFF
.,TRBJ2-7,16,TRBV4-2,TRBD1,TGTGCCAGCAGCCAAGACGGGACAGGGGAGTCATACGAGCAGTACTTC,CASSQDGTGESYEQYF
.,TRBJ2-5,16,TRBV9,TRBD2,TGTGCCAGCAGCGTGAATCCTAGCGGGGCCCAAGAGACCCAGTACTTC,CASSVNPSGAQETQYF
.,TRBJ2-5,16,TRBV28,TRBD2,TGTGCCAGCAGCCCTCGGTTGCGGGGGTTCCAAGAGACCCAGTACTTC,CASSPRLRGFQETQYF
few,TRBJ2-2,14,TRBV7-9,.,TGTGCCAGCAGCAGTGTTCTCGGTCCCGGGGAGCTGTTTTTT,CASSSVLGPGELFF
.,TRBJ1-2,16,TRBV4-2,.,TGTGCCAGCAGCCAAGATCCGGGGAGGGCTGGAGATGGCTACACCTTC,CASSQDPGRAGDGYTF
.,TRBJ2-7,11,TRBV7-8,TRBD1,TGTGCCAGCAGCCCAGGGGGCGAGCAGTACTTC,CASSPGGEQYF
few,TRBJ1-1,17,TRBV5-6,.,TGTGCCAGCAGCTCAACCACCACAGGTTTTATGAACACTGAAGCTTTCTTT,CASSSTTTGFMNTEAFF